The present T cell receptor beta chain was sequenced within a study of CD8 T cells in ankylosing spondylitis. This clonotype was counted only a few times. What it binds is not known. V was pared by 0 bases and J by 5 bases, with 7 bases of the junction left unmatched. The CDR3 totals 18 residues. CDR1 is LNHNV and CDR2 is YYDKDF in the germline V gene (reference sequence). TCRdb fed the 5' RACE reads into MiXCR, producing one record per CDR3 protein. Of approximately 140,000 distinct CDR3 sequences listed, 17% were seen once; the top ten hold approximately 30%. Whole-study results and caveats: Disease-linked clones reportedly concentrated significantly in matched ankylosing spondylitis synovial fluid. Characteristic, it appeared, of ankylosing spondylitis blood was a TCR beta motif of seven or eight highly homologous variants.

J is TRBJ2-2 and V is TRBV15, with TRBD2 identical over 12 bases. The sample consisted of blood, either unsorted or a sorted T cell fraction (not recorded which). This TCR was recovered from a male donor with ankylosing spondylitis. The DNA for the CDR3 is TGTGCCACCAGCAGAGATCGGCCTAGCGGGAGGGGAACCGGGGAGCTGTTTTTT. Translated: CATSRDRPSGRGTGELFF.